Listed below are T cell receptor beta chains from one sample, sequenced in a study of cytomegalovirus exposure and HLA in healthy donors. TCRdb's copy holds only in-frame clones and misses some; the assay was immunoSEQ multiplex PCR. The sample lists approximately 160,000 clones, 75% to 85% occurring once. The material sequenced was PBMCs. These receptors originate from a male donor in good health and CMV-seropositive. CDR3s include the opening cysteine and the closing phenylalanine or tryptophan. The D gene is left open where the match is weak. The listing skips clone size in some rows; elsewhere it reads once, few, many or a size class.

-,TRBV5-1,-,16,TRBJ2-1,TGCGCCAGCAGCTTGGGGCTGGGGGGAAACTACAATGAGCAGTTCTTC,CASSLGLGGNYNEQFF
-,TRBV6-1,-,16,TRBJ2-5,TGTGCCAGCAGTGGCCAACTAGCAGGGGGGCTAGAGACCCAGTACTTC,CASSGQLAGGLETQYF
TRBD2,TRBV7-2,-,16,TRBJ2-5,TGTGCCAGCAGCCCCCGGACTAGCGGGTTGCGGGAGACCCAGTACTTC,CASSPRTSGLRETQYF
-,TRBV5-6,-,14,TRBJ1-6,TGTGCCAGCAGCTTGGGCGGGGGTGATTCACCCCTCCACTTT,CASSLGGGDSPLHF
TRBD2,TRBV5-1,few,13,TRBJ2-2,TGCGCCAGCAGACGGGAGGGCACCGGGGAGCTGTTTTTT,CASRREGTGELFF
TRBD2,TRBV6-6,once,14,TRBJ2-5,TGTGCCAGCAGGTCCGGGACTACACAAGAGACCCAGTACTTC,CASRSGTTQETQYF
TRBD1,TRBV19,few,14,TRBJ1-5,TGTGCCAGTAGCGGACAGGGGAGCAATCAGCCCCAGCATTTT,CASSGQGSNQPQHF
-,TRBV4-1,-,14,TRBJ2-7,TGCGCCAGCAGCCAAGCCCCCAGATCCTACGAGCAGTACTTC,CASSQAPRSYEQYF
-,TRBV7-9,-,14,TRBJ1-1,TGTGCCAGCAGCCCCGAACAGGGGAACACTGAAGCTTTCTTT,CASSPEQGNTEAFF
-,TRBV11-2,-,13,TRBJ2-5,TGTGCCAGCAGCTTCGGAGGGTTAAAGACCCAGTACTTC,CASSFGGLKTQYF
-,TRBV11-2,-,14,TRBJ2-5,TGTGCCAGCAGCTTAGGAGGAGGTCAAGAGACCCAGTACTTC,CASSLGGGQETQYF
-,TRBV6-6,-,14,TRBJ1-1,TGTGCCAGCAGTTACTCTCCAGGGGTTACTGAAGCTTTCTTT,CASSYSPGVTEAFF
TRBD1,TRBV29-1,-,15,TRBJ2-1,TGCAGCGTTGAAGGACCGGGACAGGGATACAATGAGCAGTTCTTC,CSVEGPGQGYNEQFF
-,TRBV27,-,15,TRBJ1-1,TGTGCCAGCAGTTCGTTGGGCGGGGGGAGGACTGAAGCTTTCTTT,CASSSLGGGRTEAFF
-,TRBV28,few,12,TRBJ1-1,TGTGCCAGCAGTAGGAGCCTCCGAGAAGCTTTCTTT,CASSRSLREAFF
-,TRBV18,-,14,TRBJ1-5,TGTGCCAGCTCCCCAAACGATAGAGGGCAGCCCCAGCATTTT,CASSPNDRGQPQHF
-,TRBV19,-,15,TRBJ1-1,TGTGCCAGTAGTAGACGCAGGGGCTTGAACACTGAAGCTTTCTTT,CASSRRRGLNTEAFF
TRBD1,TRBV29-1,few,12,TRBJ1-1,TGCAGCGTCCGGACAGGCAACACTGAAGCTTTCTTT,CSVRTGNTEAFF
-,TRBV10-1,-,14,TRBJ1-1,TGCGCCAGCAGTGAAAGGGGCGGCAACACTGAAGCTTTCTTT,CASSERGGNTEAFF
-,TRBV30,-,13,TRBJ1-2,TGTGCCTGGAGTAAACAGGATTACTATGGCTACACCTTC,CAWSKQDYYGYTF
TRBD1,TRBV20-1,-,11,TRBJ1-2,TGCAGTGCCTTGACAGGGAATGGCTACACCTTC,CSALTGNGYTF
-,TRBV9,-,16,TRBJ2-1,TGTGCCAGCAGCCCATTTGGAATGGGGACAATTAATGAGCAGTTCTTC,CASSPFGMGTINEQFF
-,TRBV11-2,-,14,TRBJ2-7,TGTGCCAGCGCAATACAGGGATCCTCCTACGAGCAGTACTTC,CASAIQGSSYEQYF
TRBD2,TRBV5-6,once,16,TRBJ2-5,TGTGCCAGCAGCTTGGTACTAGCGGGGGTCTCAGAGACCCAGTACTTC,CASSLVLAGVSETQYF
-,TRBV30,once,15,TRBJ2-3,TGTGCCTGGAGTAAAGTGAGACTGGCCCCAGATACGCAGTATTTT,CAWSKVRLAPDTQYF
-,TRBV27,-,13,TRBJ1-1,TGTGCCAGCGGGGGGGGGAGCGGCACTGAAGCTTTCTTT,CASGGGSGTEAFF
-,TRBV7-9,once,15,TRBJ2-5,TGTGCCAGCACCCTCCCTTTAGGGGGCCAAGAGACCCAGTACTTC,CASTLPLGGQETQYF
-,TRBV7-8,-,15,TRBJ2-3,TGTGCCAGCAGCTTAGTCCAGGGGCGGGTAGATACGCAGTATTTT,CASSLVQGRVDTQYF
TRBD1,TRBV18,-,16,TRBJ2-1,TGTGCCAGCTCAACCAACTCAGGGGGAATCATGGGTGAGCAGTTCTTC,CASSTNSGGIMGEQFF
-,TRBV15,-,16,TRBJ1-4,TGTGCCACCAGCAGGGTGCAGGGATATTTGGATGAAAAACTGTTTTTT,CATSRVQGYLDEKLFF
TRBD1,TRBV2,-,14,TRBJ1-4,TGTGCCAGCAGTACGGACAGGGGGGCTGAAAAACTGTTTTTT,CASSTDRGAEKLFF
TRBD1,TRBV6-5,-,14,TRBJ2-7,TGTGCCAGCAGTCGGACAGGGGGCGGCTACGAGCAGTACTTC,CASSRTGGGYEQYF
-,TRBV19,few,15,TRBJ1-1,TGTGCCAGTAGTATAGATTCGGGTCAGAACACTGAAGCTTTCTTT,CASSIDSGQNTEAFF
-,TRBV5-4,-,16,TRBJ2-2,TGTGCCAGCAGCCGCGACCGGGGAGGTTACACCGGGGAGCTGTTTTTT,CASSRDRGGYTGELFF
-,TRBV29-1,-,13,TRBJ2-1,TGCAGCGGCCAGTTGGTCCTTGGCAATGAGCAGTTCTTC,CSGQLVLGNEQFF
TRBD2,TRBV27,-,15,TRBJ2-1,TGTGCCAGCAGTTTAGCGGGGCGGGGGGGGAATGAGCAGTTCTTC,CASSLAGRGGNEQFF
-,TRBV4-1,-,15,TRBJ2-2,TGCGCCAGCAGCCCCAGGATGGCGAACACCGGGGAGCTGTTTTTT,CASSPRMANTGELFF
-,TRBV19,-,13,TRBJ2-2,TGTGCCAGTAGGAGGTTAGACACCGGGGAGCTGTTTTTT,CASRRLDTGELFF
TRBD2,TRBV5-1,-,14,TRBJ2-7,TGCGCCAGCAGCTTAGCGGGGGCTGAGTCCGAGCAGTACTTC,CASSLAGAESEQYF
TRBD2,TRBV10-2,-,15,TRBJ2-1,TGCGCCAGTAGCGGGGGGGTCTTATCCTACAATGAGCAGTTCTTC,CASSGGVLSYNEQFF
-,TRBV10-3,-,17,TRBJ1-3,TGTGCCATCGGTTACGGACTTCCAATTCTTTCTGGAAACACCATATATTTT,CAIGYGLPILSGNTIYF
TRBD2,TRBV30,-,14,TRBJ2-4,TGTGCCTGGAGGAAAAGCGGGGTGGGAAACATTCAGTACTTC,CAWRKSGVGNIQYF
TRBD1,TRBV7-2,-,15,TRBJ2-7,TGTGCCAGCAGCTTGGACAGGGATCCTAGGTACGAGCAGTACTTC,CASSLDRDPRYEQYF
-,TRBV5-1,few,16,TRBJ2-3,TGCGCCAGCAGCTTGGCGCCCCTCGCGGGCACAGATACGCAGTATTTT,CASSLAPLAGTDTQYF
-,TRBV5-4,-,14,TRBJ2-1,TGTGCCAGCAGTTTTAATTACATTGACAATGAGCAGTTCTTC,CASSFNYIDNEQFF
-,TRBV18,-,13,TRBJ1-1,TGTGCCAGCTCGCTTCGAGTGAACACTGAAGCTTTCTTT,CASSLRVNTEAFF
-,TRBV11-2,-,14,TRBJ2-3,TGTGCCAGCAGCTTAACCCGCGGCACAGATACGCAGTATTTT,CASSLTRGTDTQYF
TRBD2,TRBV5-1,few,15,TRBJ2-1,TGCGCCAGCAGCTTGGGGGAGGGACCCTACAATGAGCAGTTCTTC,CASSLGEGPYNEQFF
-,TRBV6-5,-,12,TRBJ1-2,TGTGCCAGCATGGGAGGGGGCTATGGCTACACCTTC,CASMGGGYGYTF
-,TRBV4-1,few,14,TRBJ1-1,TGCGCCAGCAGCCACCCGGACAGAAACACTGAAGCTTTCTTT,CASSHPDRNTEAFF
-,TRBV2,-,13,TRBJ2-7,TGTGCCAGCAGCCGAGTAGAACTCTACGAGCAGTACTTC,CASSRVELYEQYF
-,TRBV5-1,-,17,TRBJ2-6,TGCGCCAGCAGCTTGACAGGGTCTTCTTCTGGGGCCAACGTCCTGACTTTC,CASSLTGSSSGANVLTF
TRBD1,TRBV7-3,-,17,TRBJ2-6,TGTGCCAGCAGCGCTCCCGGGACAGGGAACGGGGCCAACGTCCTGACTTTC,CASSAPGTGNGANVLTF
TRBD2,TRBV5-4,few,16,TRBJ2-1,TGTGCCAGCAGCTTGGAAGCGGGGGGTCTCTACAATGAGCAGTTCTTC,CASSLEAGGLYNEQFF